The 19 T cell receptor beta chains below all came from one sample that was sequenced in a study of T-cell reconstitution after alpha-beta-depleted transplantation in children. Using unique molecular identifiers, the investigators prepared the TCRbeta library. From the PCR reads, TCRdb called clonotypes with MiXCR, one entry per CDR3 protein. This sample carries about 980,000 distinct CDR3 sequences, roughly 31% of them seen once, and the ten largest clones take roughly 31%. Material: PBMCs, mostly from graft donor cells, obtained 360 days after TCRalphabeta/CD19-depleted stem cell transplant. All receptors come from a boy in the first two years of life who had a stem cell transplant for SCID, so the T cells may come from the graft donor.

In this sample, this clonotype turned up a few times. This sequence joins TRBV12-3 or TRBV12-4 and TRBJ1-4; D call uncertain. This CDR3 has 14 residues. Deletions cut 2 bases from V and 3 bases from J, with 7 bases between. The CDR3 protein is CASSLTAANEKLFF. For the CDR3, the DNA is TGTGCCAGCAGTTTAACGGCGGCTAATGAAAAACTGTTTTTT.

This rearrangement joins TRBV20-1 to TRBJ1-5; D not resolved. Trimming removed 1 base at V and 5 bases at J, with 15 bases between. CDR1 and CDR2 (germline): DFQATT, SNEGSKA (reference sequence). The CDR3 extends over 15 amino acids. The CDR3 DNA is TGCAGTGCTAGAGCTCTGTCGGGGTCGGATCAGCCCCAGCATTTT. This translates into CSARALSGSDQPQHF.

CDR3 sequence (DNA): TGTGCCAGCAGCCTTCGGGGGGCTGCTTCCTACGAGCAGTACTTC. It codes for CASSLRGAASYEQYF. The J gene is TRBJ2-7, the V gene TRBV27; D may be TRBD2 (7 bases). The CDR3 totals 15 residues. Per germline, CDR1 MNHEY and CDR2 SMNVEV (reference sequence). Trimming stripped 6 bases from V and 1 base from J, with 16 bases between.

This chain joins TRBV7-3 and TRBJ2-2; TRBD1 matches at 8 bases. Germline V CDR1 and CDR2: SGHTA, FQGTGA. With 5 bases clipped from V and 2 bases from J, the junction kept 10 bases outside the gene matches. CDR3 size: 17 residues. This CDR3 reads CASSPGFGQGNTGELFF. The CDR3 DNA is TGTGCCAGCAGCCCGGGTTTCGGACAGGGAAACACCGGGGAGCTGTTTTTT.

V is TRBV27 and J is TRBJ2-5, with D tentatively TRBD1 (6 bases). The CDR3 loop spans 17 amino acids. Trimming stripped 5 bases from V and 5 bases from J, with 24 bases between. The germline gives CDR1 MNHEY, CDR2 SMNVEV (reference sequence). As DNA, the CDR3 is TGTGCCAGCAGTCCCAGTCCCCACACAGGGTACTGGGAGACCCAGTACTTC. It specifies CASSPSPHTGYWETQYF.

This chain joins TRBV7-9 and TRBJ2-3, with 7 bases aligning to TRBD2. Trimming took 8 bases from V and 0 from J; bases not matched to a gene: 11. Germline lookup yields CDR1 SEHNR and CDR2 FQNEAQ (reference sequence). The CDR3 loop spans 16 amino acids. The CDR3 is CASRALAAGSTDTQYF. The CDR3, as DNA: TGTGCCAGCCGAGCGCTAGCGGCGGGGAGCACAGATACGCAGTATTTT.

This clonotype was picked up a small number of times. This rearrangement joins TRBV10-2 to TRBJ2-7; D is unclear. Germline loops: CDR1 WSHSY, CDR2 SAAADI. Trimming removed 4 bases at V and 7 bases at J, with 8 bases between. This CDR3 region has 11 residues. The CDR3 region has the DNA TGCGCCAGCAGTGTAAATCGAGAGCAGTACTTC. Translating it yields CASSVNREQYF.

The chain is built from TRBV4-2 and TRBJ2-1, with 10 bases fitting TRBD2. The CDR3 covers 17 residues. V shed 2 bases, J shed 2 bases, and the junction held 6 bases outside the gene matches. CDR1 and CDR2 (germline): LGHNA, YNFKEQ. The CDR3 DNA is TGTGCCAGCAGCCAAAATCCTAGCGGGGGCCCCTACAATGAGCAGTTCTTC. It yields the protein CASSQNPSGGPYNEQFF.

The CDR3 nucleotides read TGCGCCAGCAGCTTGGAAGGGGGACAGGAGGGACTCTTATATGGCTACACCTTC. Its translation: CASSLEGGQEGLLYGYTF. The rearrangement links TRBV5-1 to TRBJ1-2, with 8 bases fitting TRBD1. The CDR3 extends over 18 amino acids. The V gene end was trimmed by 0 bases and the J gene end by 5 bases; junction bases not matched to a gene: 15. The germline V gene encodes CDR1 SGHRS and CDR2 YFSETQ. Complete variable domain (other parts from reference TRBV5-1 and TRBJ1-2): KAGVTQTPRYLIKTRGQQVTLSCSPISGHRSVSWYQQTPGQGLQFLFEYFSETQRNKGNFPGRFSGRQFSNSRSEMNVSTLELGDSALYLCASSLEGGQEGLLYGYTFGSGTRLTVV.

This clonotype turned up a few times. This could be a read error, since a much larger clone is one nucleotide away. The chain carries TRBV24-1 and TRBJ2-3; D uncertain. The germline gives CDR1 KGHDR, CDR2 SFDVKD. V was clipped by 7 bases and J by 2 bases, with 3 bases between them. The length of the CDR3 is 11 residues. CDR3 protein: CATSTTDTQYF. The CDR3 nucleotides read TGTGCCACCAGCACCACAGATACGCAGTATTTT.

The chain employs TRBV5-5 and TRBJ2-3, with D uncertain. The CDR3 is made up of 15 amino acids. In germline, CDR1 is SGHKS, CDR2 YYEKEE (reference sequence). With 2 bases removed from V and 6 bases from J, the gap between germline ends came to 16 bases. For the CDR3, the DNA is TGTGCCAGCAGCTTCGGACCGGTTTCGACGGATACGCAGTATTTT. Its protein product is CASSFGPVSTDTQYF.

This clonotype was detected only a few times. Here the CDR3 DNA reads TGTGCCAGCAGCATGACAGGGAGGGCGGAAAAACTGTTTTTT. It encodes CASSMTGRAEKLFF. This chain connects TRBV2 to TRBJ1-4; 7 bases agree with TRBD1. Germline CDR1 reads SNHLY; CDR2 reads FYNNEI. The CDR3 is 14 residues long. V lost 6 bases and J lost 8; bases outside the gene matches: 9.

The J gene is TRBJ2-1, the V gene TRBV6-1; 10 positions agree with TRBD2. Unmatched junction bases numbered 5, after V lost 4 bases and J lost 2 bases. Per the germline V gene, CDR1 is MNHNS and CDR2 is SASEGT. The CDR3 contains 16 residues. For the CDR3, the DNA is TGTGCCAGCAGTGGGCTCCTAGCGGGGGCCTACAATGAGCAGTTCTTC. Amino acid sequence: CASSGLLAGAYNEQFF.

This clonotype has just a few counts. The J gene is TRBJ2-3, the V gene TRBV9; TRBD2 aligns across 13 bases. V gave up 4 bases and J gave up 2 bases; unmatched junction bases: 7. The germline V gene encodes CDR1 SGDLS and CDR2 YYNGEE. The CDR3 contains 17 residues. The CDR3 coding sequence is TGTGCCAGCAGCATCGGGACTAGCGGGGTTTTCACAGATACGCAGTATTTT. It yields the protein CASSIGTSGVFTDTQYF.

In its sample, this clonotype was seen a few times. The rearrangement joins TRBV12-3 or TRBV12-4 to TRBJ1-2; D not resolved. This CDR3 has 13 amino acids. Trimming stripped 8 bases from V and 6 bases from J, with 16 bases between. The CDR3 here is CASGTLLGDGYTF. The CDR3 DNA reads TGTGCCAGCGGCACCTTGTTGGGAGATGGCTACACCTTC.

This clonotype has only a few counts. V is TRBV18 and J is TRBJ2-7, with TRBD1 matching over 8 bases. This CDR3 spans 15 amino acids. The V gene's germline CDR1 is KGHSH and CDR2 LQKENI. V was clipped by 3 bases and J by 4 bases; unmatched bases: 8. DNA for the CDR3: TGTGCCAGCTCACCGACAGGGGTGATAATATACGAGCAGTACTTC. This gives the protein CASSPTGVIIYEQYF.

The J gene is TRBJ2-7, the V gene TRBV5-1, with D possibly being TRBD1 (5 bases). Germline V lookup: CDR1 SGHRS, CDR2 YFSETQ. There are 14 residues in the CDR3. Trimming took 4 bases from V and 6 from J, leaving 17 bases between them. In DNA form, the CDR3 reads TGCGCCAGCAGCCTCGAAGACAGCCTCCCCGAGCAGTACTTC. It specifies CASSLEDSLPEQYF.

The genes are TRBV6-6 and TRBJ2-3; D is perhaps TRBD2 (5 bases). Trimming cost V 7 bases and J 4 bases, with 12 bases left between them. CDR1 is MNHNY, CDR2 SVGAGI, per germline (reference sequence). The CDR3 length is 13 residues. CDR3 sequence: CASNRTPPDTQYF. The CDR3 DNA reads as TGTGCCAGCAACCGGACTCCGCCAGATACGCAGTATTTT.

The chain combines TRBV4-3 with TRBJ2-1, with TRBD2 identical over 12 bases. CDR1 and CDR2 from the germline V gene are LGHNA and YSLEER. V dropped 4 bases and J dropped 3; count of bases not matched to a gene: 13. The CDR3 totals 19 residues. CDR3 sequence (DNA): TGCGCCAGCAGCCCCGGACTAGCGGGGTCAAACGCATACTACAATGAGCAGTTCTTC. Encoded protein: CASSPGLAGSNAYYNEQFF.